This entry describes one TCR beta chain. This clone turned up a few times. Its target antigen remains unknown. Within one base of it there is no much larger clone, and no base qualities were kept. The cohort comprised approximately 700 healthy bone marrow donors. At the time of sampling, every cohort member was nominally healthy, though immune exposures that went unrecorded were likely present. The donor tested CMV seropositive and was one of the 289 seropositive cohort members. Every donor gave a peripheral blood sample, and the peripheral blood mononuclear cells from that sample were used for TCR beta sequencing. The Qiagen DNeasy Blood Extraction Kit was used to extract genomic DNA from the blood cell samples. This sample was included in a study of cytomegalovirus exposure and HLA in healthy donors (dated by TCRdb to between 2016 and 2019). Regarding the complete study: An earlier analysis of approximately 600 of the donors reported 250 to 300 Gb of sequence data and more than 90 million unique TCR beta sequences from 150 million to 200 million T cells. Alongside the repertoire data, information on donor age, sex, ethnicity and CMV serostatus was compiled. Using immunosequencing, the study profiled T cell repertoires from 666 subjects and related those repertoires to cytomegalovirus serostatus. A later analysis re-examined previously published TCR beta repertoires from just over 650 donors and added high-resolution HLA genotyping to investigate patterns of TCR occurrence. Four or five DR-DQ haplotypes were handled as single units for association and clustering, since linkage in the cohort was strong. The aim of the study was to test whether cataloging public T cell receptors could identify signatures of past pathogen exposure. Roughly 290 gigabases of sequencing data and approximately 92 million unique TCR sequences made up an early release that covered approximately 700 HLA-typed donors. Rather than using new phenotypic data, the later analysis identified candidate immune exposures from TCR beta sequences and from how often those sequences occurred across donors. Among the roughly 390 genotyped donors, more than 70% belonged to the genetic ancestry cluster associated with self-reported Caucasian donors. Typing coverage varied by locus: roughly 629-630 donors for A, B, C, DRB1 and DQB1; roughly 560 for DQA1; nearly 610 for DPA1; approximately 490 for DPB1. An earlier analysis of roughly 580 of the donors used high-throughput TCR beta sequencing to judge whether each TCR beta V gene segment behaved as functional or pseudogenic. Among a few hundred genotyped donors of the cohort, an average of around 240,000 unique TCR beta nucleotide sequences were sequenced per donor, about a sixth of them non-productive. HLA typing included class I and class II loci at four-digit resolution. A separate validation cohort of approximately 120 different subjects was used in addition to the roughly 670-subject first cohort. A later genetic analysis took genome-wide SNP genotypes for about 60% of the roughly 670 donors and used that subset as a discovery cohort. The study combined high-throughput TCR immunosequencing, statistical association of individual TCRs with disease status, and machine learning to predict cytomegalovirus infection status. All discovery cohort repertoires had been generated on a single sequencing platform. Summary of the overall study and its limitations: About 15 rarely observed V segments, including chromosome 9 orphons, were excluded from the earlier analysis of about 500 of the donors because counts were too low. In a later analysis, several top co-occurrence clusters were reported to appear linked to parvovirus B19, influenza, CMV and Epstein-Barr virus. It was suggested by the authors that the approach could potentially be generalized to other disease states and immunological phenotypes. Some IMGT-functional V segments, including TRBV6-2 and TRBV6-3, could not be distinguished by the 87-base-pair reads and were therefore excluded. In a later genetic analysis, a missense DCLRE1C variant was associated with V-gene and J-gene trimming of TCR beta chains, and the association was replicated in an independent cohort. Compared with the roughly 710-donor mean, donors in an Asian-associated ancestry cluster had fewer N-insertions in productive TCRs, according to a later genetic analysis. This cohort had only TCR beta chains sequenced, and the lack of alpha or paired-chain data limited which features could be detected. In vitro tests confirmed that a few of the cytomegalovirus-associated TCR beta chains recognize cytomegalovirus antigens. The classifier was reported to diagnose cytomegalovirus status with high specificity and sensitivity in both the original cohort and the validation cohort. Most TCR sequences were seen in very few donors, while some public TCRs were found in many individuals. Because some donors lacked HLA typing at each locus, the association tests relied only on the typed subset. A total of fewer than 200 TCR beta chains were listed by the study as associated with cytomegalovirus. Roughly uniform sequencing depth across donors was assumed in presence/absence analyses, although this assumption may not hold. An earlier analysis of approximately 600 of the donors showed that most TCR beta V segments appeared in productive rearrangements either about 87% or about 30% of the time, which broadly matched IMGT annotations. The sequencing pipeline was judged likely to have produced a cluster of highly shared sequence variants as a technical artifact. In a later analysis, TCR association rates were found to vary across HLA loci, with the most associated TCRs seen for DRB1 alleles and the fewest for HLA-C alleles. A further reported finding was that TCR beta sequences accurately predicted the HLA-A and HLA-B alleles for most subjects in the first cohort. According to a later analysis, most CMV-associated TCR beta chains appeared to be HLA-restricted, and the HLA associations seemed to be driven largely by CMV exposure. In a later analysis, HLA-associated TCR beta chains were found to be more clonally expanded and to have lower generation probabilities than equally common non-associated chains. Assigning TCR associations to individual alleles was difficult when HLA alleles, especially DR and DQ, strongly co-occurred. In a later analysis, around 15,000 TCR beta sequences were associated with specific HLA alleles at a false discovery rate of 0.05. Linkage disequilibrium might explain the correlated functional status among segregating V segments, but an unknown experimental factor could not be excluded. The only immune exposure information available for the cohort was CMV serostatus.

Receptors were amplified or captured by the immunoSEQ multiplex PCR assay. For the multiplex PCR, a mixture combining 60 forward primers for TCR Vbeta segments and 13 reverse primers for TCR Jbeta segments was used. A multiplex PCR assay on genomic DNA amplified the CDR3 region of rearranged TCR beta genes. The amplified TCR beta libraries were sequenced on the Illumina HiSeq System as 87-base-pair reads. Turning to the authors' computational methods: A later analysis counted about 82 million unique TCR beta chains across the 690 or so repertoires, and some 11 million of these chains were shared by at least two donors. A nearest-neighbor algorithm error-corrected the raw reads and collapsed the reads into unique sequences, merging closely related sequences to remove PCR and sequencing errors. V, D and J gene segments were assigned by aligning CDR3 sequences to IMGT reference sequences. Each retained sequence needed at least a six-nucleotide match to both a V gene segment and a J gene segment. A rearrangement was called productive if the CDR3 had no stop codons and remained in frame with V and J, and every other rearrangement was called non-productive. CDR3 was defined according to IMGT convention as the region running from the second conserved V-encoded cysteine to the conserved J-encoded phenylalanine. The earlier analysis of roughly 590 of the donors excluded sequences that lacked an unambiguous match to a single V gene segment. An earlier analysis of fewer than 750 of the donors classified V segments as functional when productive rearrangements were above 56.7% and as segregating when the standard deviation between donors was above 5%. To diagnose cytomegalovirus status from the catalog of TCR beta chain sequences, a statistical classification framework was built. V and J gene assignment, in a later analysis, came from comparing TCR nucleotide sequences with IMGT/GENE-DB human TR gene sequences. The TCRdist pipeline was used in a later analysis to assign CDR3 sequences and most-parsimonious VDJ recombination scenarios. In a later analysis, each TCR beta chain was defined by its CDR3 amino acid sequence together with its V-gene family, and reads lacking a unique V-gene family were excluded. To address suspected cross-contamination and a sequencing artifact, a later analysis removed 592 highly shared, low-generation-probability nucleotide sequences. In a later analysis, a clonal expansion index was calculated for each public chain from normalized within-repertoire ranks of inferred template counts. In a later analysis, generation probabilities were computed with a VDJ recombination model fitted to out-of-frame rearrangements, and the resulting probabilities were checked against IGoR. Hypergeometric tests were used in a later analysis to score TCR-TCR, TCR-HLA and TCR-CMV co-occurrence, with a repertoire-size bias correction applied to the TCR pairs. In a later analysis, false discovery rates were estimated by permuting HLA or CMV assignments 20 times. In a later analysis, co-occurring TCRs were grouped using DBSCAN, and TCRdist sequence similarity was added for clustering within HLA-allele-positive subsets. Co-occurrence clustering excluded repertoires with fewer than 30,000 or more than 120,000 public chains, plus five with anomalous nucleotide sharing. The source is immuneACCESS, and TCRdb retained only in-frame sequences with V and J called. Part of the clones is not carried over; for the studies checked, unresolved V genes explain less than half of this, and the remainder is unexplained. V and J calls plus clone size are reproduced from that table; the DNA served to infer D and trimming. Present in this sample are roughly 67,000 clones, roughly 75% of which were seen just once. The ten largest clonotypes hold around 7.6% of the sample.

The CDR3 runs 13 amino acids, cysteine and phenylalanine included. CDR3 DNA only is kept here, 39 bases in frame from base 1. The CDR1 and CDR2 encoded by the germline V gene are SGHDT and YYEEEE. Trimming at the junction amounts to 4 bases on V and 1 base on J, and the germline ends lie 9 bases apart. The V and J segments used are TRBV5-6 and TRBJ2-7, with the D gene not confidently named. Sequenced input: PBMCs. The receptor was isolated from a man in his sixties in good health and CMV-seropositive. The base sequence is TGTGCCAGCAGCCCCCGCAGATCCTACGAGCAGTACTTC. This gives the protein CASSPRRSYEQYF.